The present TCR beta chain was sequenced within a study of T cell changes during pregnancy in multiple sclerosis. The data were produced by immunoSEQ multiplex PCR, yet TCRdb's version contains in-frame clones alone and is incomplete. The data show 15,000 to 25,000 clones, with less than 90% seen just once and approximately 7% held by the top ten. The trim removed 4 bases at V and 5 bases at J, leaving 5 bases unmatched. From germline, CDR1 is SGHAT and CDR2 FQNNGV. CDR3 length: 15 residues. V is TRBV11-2 and J is TRBJ2-5; 12 bases align to TRBD2. The receptor comes from a female donor in good health, enrolled as a control in a pregnancy study. The sequencing here drew on CD8+ T cells from peripheral blood mononuclear cells, taken in the third trimester of pregnancy. As DNA, the CDR3 is TGTGCCAGCAGCTCTAGCGGGGGGGCCTATGAGACCCAGTACTTC. This gives the protein CASSSSGGAYETQYF.